This TCR beta chain came from a study of T cell repertoires in cytomegalovirus infection. In regard to this clonotype: Its antigen remains unidentified.

Study-wide points: Ex vivo, HLA-C-restricted CMV-specific TCR beta clonotypes prevailed over the rest of the response.

From the reads, TCRdb called clonotypes with MiXCR, one entry per CDR3 protein. The sample shows under 200,000 distinct CDR3 sequences, less than 25% of them seen only once. The germline CDR1 and CDR2 sequences are MNHEY and SMNVEV (reference sequence). With V trimmed by 4 bases and J by 4 bases, 7 bases remained unmatched. This CDR3 has 15 amino acids. The sequence was obtained from a human donor in good health (CMV status not recorded). Some clones in this sample may be carry-over from other donors' samples. V usage is TRBV27 and J usage is TRBJ2-7; 10 bases line up with TRBD1. This sample comprised CD8+ T cells from cultured PBMCs, obtained from culture after CMV antigen stimulation. The CDR3 loop is CASSSRQGASYEQYF. CDR3 DNA: TGTGCCAGCAGTTCGAGACAGGGGGCTAGTTACGAGCAGTACTTC.